This record covers a single TCR beta chain. The record originates from a study of blood T cell repertoires in COVID-19. Overall study: Samples taken during acute and convalescent COVID-19 were collected in the United States, Italy and Spain. Sample material is recorded as cDNA or gDNA derived from T cells, B-cell-depleted T cells, or PBMCs.

Profiling relied on immunoSEQ multiplex PCR, and the TCRdb table lists in-frame clones only, not all of them. This sample has about 100,000 clones, with 70% to 80% found just once. The CDR3 totals 14 residues. Germline-derived CDR1 and CDR2 are LNHNV and YYDKDF (reference sequence). The ends were cut back, 4 bases at V and 0 bases at J, with 7 bases in the middle. Sequencing was performed on peripheral blood. The V gene is TRBV15, the J gene TRBJ1-5; TRBD1 might be the D (5 bases). This TCR derives from a man between 65 and 85 years old with active or convalescent COVID-19. DNA for the CDR3: TGTGCCACCAGCATAGGGGTTAGCAATCAGCCCCAGCATTTT. Its protein product is CATSIGVSNQPQHF.